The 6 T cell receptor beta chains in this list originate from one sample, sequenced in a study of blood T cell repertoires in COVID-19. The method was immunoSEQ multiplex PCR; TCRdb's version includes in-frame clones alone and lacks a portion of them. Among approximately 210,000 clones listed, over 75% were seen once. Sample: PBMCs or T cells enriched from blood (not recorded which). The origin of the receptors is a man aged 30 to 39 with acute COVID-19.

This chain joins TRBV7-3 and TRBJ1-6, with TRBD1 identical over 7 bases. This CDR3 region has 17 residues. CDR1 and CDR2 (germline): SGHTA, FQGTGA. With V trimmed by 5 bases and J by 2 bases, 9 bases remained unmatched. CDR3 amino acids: CASSPSTGLTYNSPLHF. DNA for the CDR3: TGTGCCAGCAGCCCCTCGACAGGGTTGACCTATAATTCACCCCTCCACTTT. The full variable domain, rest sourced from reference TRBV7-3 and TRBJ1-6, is GAGVSQTPSNKVTEKGKYVELRCDPISGHTALYWYRQSLGQGPEFLIYFQGTGAADDSGLPNDRFFAVRPEGSVSTLKIQRTERGDSAVYLCASSPSTGLTYNSPLHFGNGTRLTVT.

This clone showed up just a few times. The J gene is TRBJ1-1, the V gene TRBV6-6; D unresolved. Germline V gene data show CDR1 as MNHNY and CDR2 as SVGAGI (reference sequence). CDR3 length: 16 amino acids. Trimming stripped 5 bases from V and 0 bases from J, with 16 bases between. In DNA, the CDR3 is TGTGCCAGCAGTCGATTCTCAGGAAACATGAACACTGAAGCTTTCTTT. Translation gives CASSRFSGNMNTEAFF.

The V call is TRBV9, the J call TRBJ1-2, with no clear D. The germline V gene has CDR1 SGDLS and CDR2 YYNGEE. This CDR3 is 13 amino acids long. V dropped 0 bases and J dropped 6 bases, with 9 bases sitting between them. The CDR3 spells CASSVGRGDGYTF. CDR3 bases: TGTGCCAGCAGCGTAGGTCGGGGAGATGGCTACACCTTC.

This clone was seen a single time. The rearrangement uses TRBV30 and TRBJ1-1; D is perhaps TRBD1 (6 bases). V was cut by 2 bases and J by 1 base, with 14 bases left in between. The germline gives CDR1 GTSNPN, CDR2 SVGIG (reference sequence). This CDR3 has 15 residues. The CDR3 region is CAWSPAGTTNTEAFF. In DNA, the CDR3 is TGTGCCTGGAGTCCGGCCGGGACAACGAACACTGAAGCTTTCTTT.

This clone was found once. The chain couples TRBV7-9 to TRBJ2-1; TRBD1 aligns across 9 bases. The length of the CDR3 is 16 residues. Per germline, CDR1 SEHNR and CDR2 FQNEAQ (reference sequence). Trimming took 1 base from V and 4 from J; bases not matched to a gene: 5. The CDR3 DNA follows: TGTGCCAGCAGCTTAGGTGGACAGGGGTCGTACAATGAGCAGTTCTTC. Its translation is CASSLGGQGSYNEQFF.

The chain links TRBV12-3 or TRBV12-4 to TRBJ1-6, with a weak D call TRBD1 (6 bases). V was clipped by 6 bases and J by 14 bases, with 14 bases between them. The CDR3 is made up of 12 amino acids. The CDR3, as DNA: TGTGCCAGCAGCCCGGGGGGCGGGGCCCTCCACTTT. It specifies CASSPGGGALHF.